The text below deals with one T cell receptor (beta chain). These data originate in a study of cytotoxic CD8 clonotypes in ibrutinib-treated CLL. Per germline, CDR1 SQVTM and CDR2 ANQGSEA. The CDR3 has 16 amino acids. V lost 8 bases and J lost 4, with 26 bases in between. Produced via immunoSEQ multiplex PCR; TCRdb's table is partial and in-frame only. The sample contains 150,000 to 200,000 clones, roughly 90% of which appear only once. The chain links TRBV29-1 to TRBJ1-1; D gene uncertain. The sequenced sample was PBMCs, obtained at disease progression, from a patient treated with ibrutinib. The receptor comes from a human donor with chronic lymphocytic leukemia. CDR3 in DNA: TGCAGCATAGAAGGGAGGGCAGAACAACTAGGCACTGAAGCTTTCTTT. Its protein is CSIEGRAEQLGTEAFF.